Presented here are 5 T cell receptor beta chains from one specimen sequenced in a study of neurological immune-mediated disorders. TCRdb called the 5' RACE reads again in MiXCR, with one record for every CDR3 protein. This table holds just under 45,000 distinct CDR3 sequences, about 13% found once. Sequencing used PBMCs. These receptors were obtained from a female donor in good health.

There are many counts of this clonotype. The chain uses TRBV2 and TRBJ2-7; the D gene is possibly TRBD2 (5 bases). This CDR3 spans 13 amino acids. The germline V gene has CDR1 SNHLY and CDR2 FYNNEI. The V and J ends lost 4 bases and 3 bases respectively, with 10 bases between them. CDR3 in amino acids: CASSVDYNYEQYF. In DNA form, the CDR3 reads TGTGCCAGCAGTGTAGACTACAACTACGAGCAGTACTTC.

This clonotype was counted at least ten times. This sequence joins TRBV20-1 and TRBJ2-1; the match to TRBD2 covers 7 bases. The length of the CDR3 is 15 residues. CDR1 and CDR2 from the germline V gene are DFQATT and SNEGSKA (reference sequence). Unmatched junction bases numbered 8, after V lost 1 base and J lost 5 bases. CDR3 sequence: CSARASGGPNNEQFF. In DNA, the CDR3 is TGCAGTGCTAGAGCTTCGGGAGGCCCGAACAATGAGCAGTTCTTC.

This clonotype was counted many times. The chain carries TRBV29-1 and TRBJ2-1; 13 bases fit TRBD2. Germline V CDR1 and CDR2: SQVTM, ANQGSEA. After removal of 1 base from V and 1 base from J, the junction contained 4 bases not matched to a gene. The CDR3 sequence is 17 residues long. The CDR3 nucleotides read TGCAGCGTTGAAGGGACTAGCGGGAGATCGTCCTACAATGAGCAGTTCTTC. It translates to CSVEGTSGRSSYNEQFF.

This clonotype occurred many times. In DNA form, the CDR3 reads TGTGCCAGCAGCTTATTCTCTCAGCCAAACTATGGCTACACCTTC. This encodes CASSLFSQPNYGYTF. This chain uses TRBV7-8 with TRBJ1-2, with D hard to call. Trimming took off 2 bases at V and 2 bases at J, with 12 bases between the two ends. CDR3 size: 15 residues. Germline V gene data show CDR1 as SGHVS and CDR2 as FQNEAQ.

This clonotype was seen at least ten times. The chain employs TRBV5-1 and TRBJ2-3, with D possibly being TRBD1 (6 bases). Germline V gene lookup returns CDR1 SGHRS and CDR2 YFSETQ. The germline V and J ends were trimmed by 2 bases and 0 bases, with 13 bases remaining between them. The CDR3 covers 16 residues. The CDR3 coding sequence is TGCGCCAGCAGCTTAGGGACACTTGGTAGCACAGATACGCAGTATTTT. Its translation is CASSLGTLGSTDTQYF.